The 9 T cell receptor beta chains in this list originate from one sample, sequenced in a study of blood T cell repertoires in COVID-19. Using immunoSEQ multiplex PCR, the repertoire was profiled, and TCRdb retains in-frame clones only, with some absent. In the table there are fewer than 350,000 clones, approximately 85% of which are singletons. The sample consisted of peripheral blood. All receptors derive from a human donor in a cohort sampled during active COVID-19.

This clone was detected only a few times. The chain has TRBV19 and TRBJ2-5; 14 bases are shared with TRBD2. Trimming removed 7 bases from V and 4 bases from J; junction bases left unmatched: 5. The germline V gene encodes CDR1 LNHDA and CDR2 SQIVND (reference sequence). There are 15 residues in the CDR3. CDR3 DNA sequence: TGTGCCAGTAAACCGGGACTAGCGGGGGCAGAGACCCAGTACTTC. Translated, it gives CASKPGLAGAETQYF.

CDR3 amino acids: CASRGLLSYNEQFF. The CDR3 DNA reads TGCGCCAGCAGAGGACTGCTGTCCTACAATGAGCAGTTCTTC. J is TRBJ2-1 and V is TRBV10-2; TRBD2 is a possible D gene (5 bases). This CDR3 is 14 amino acids long. The V end was cut by 6 bases, the J end by 1 base, with 10 bases between. Germline V gene data show CDR1 as WSHSY and CDR2 as SAAADI.

This clone was detected once. This sequence joins TRBV6-5 and TRBJ2-7, with 9 positions matching TRBD1. The ends lost 5 bases at V and 1 base at J; junction bases unmatched: 6. CDR3 length equals 15 residues. Germline lookup yields CDR1 MNHEY and CDR2 SVGAGI. The CDR3 bases are TGTGCCAGCAGTATCACCGGGACAGGGTCCTACGAGCAGTACTTC. Amino acid sequence: CASSITGTGSYEQYF.

The table lists this clone with a few counts. The J gene is TRBJ2-3, the V gene TRBV11-2; D possibly corresponds to TRBD2 (7 bases). The V gene's germline CDR1 is SGHAT and CDR2 FQNNGV. The germline V and J ends were trimmed by 8 bases and 6 bases, with 12 bases remaining between them. The CDR3 sequence is 12 residues long. CDR3 sequence (DNA): TGTGCCAGCGCGCGGGGGCCGGATACGCAGTATTTT. Translated: CASARGPDTQYF.

The chain uses TRBV11-1 and TRBJ2-7; 7 nucleotides align to TRBD1. With V trimmed by 3 bases and J by 5 bases, 10 bases remained unmatched. Per germline, CDR1 SGHAT and CDR2 FQDESV (reference sequence). This CDR3 has 15 residues. CDR3 loop: CASSFPGTVTNEQYF. The CDR3 DNA is TGTGCCAGCAGCTTCCCCGGGACAGTTACTAACGAGCAGTACTTC.

The chain couples TRBV19 to TRBJ1-2; 8 nucleotides line up with TRBD1. J was trimmed by 4 bases and V by 2 bases; bases with no gene match: 6. The CDR3 has 15 residues. From germline, CDR1 is LNHDA and CDR2 SQIVND (reference sequence). The chain's CDR3 is CASSIPGGVPYGYTF. The DNA of the CDR3 is TGTGCCAGTAGTATACCAGGGGGCGTACCCTATGGCTACACCTTC.

The V gene is TRBV29-1, the J gene TRBJ1-1; D gene uncertain. CDR1 and CDR2 from the germline V gene are SQVTM and ANQGSEA. V was trimmed by 2 bases and J by 6 bases, leaving 13 bases between them. This CDR3 has 13 amino acids. The CDR3 reads CSVERLWPAEAFF. As DNA, the CDR3 is TGCAGCGTTGAAAGATTGTGGCCCGCTGAAGCTTTCTTT. The full variable domain, with the rest looked up from reference TRBV29-1 and TRBJ1-1, is SAVISQKPSRDICQRGTSLTIQCQVDSQVTMMFWYRQQPGQSLTLIATANQGSEATYESGFVIDKFPISRPNLTFSTLTVSNMSPEDSSIYLCSVERLWPAEAFFGQGTRLTVV.

V is TRBV11-2 and J is TRBJ2-5; TRBD1 matches 7 bases. The CDR3 is 19 residues long. The V gene's germline CDR1 is SGHAT and CDR2 FQNNGV. Trimming removed 3 bases from V and 0 bases from J; junction bases left unmatched: 16. The CDR3 nucleotides read TGTGCCAGCAGCTTTACCCGCACCCCCGGGACAGCGTACCAAGAGACCCAGTACTTC. The encoded protein is CASSFTRTPGTAYQETQYF.

V gene TRBV21-1 combines with J gene TRBJ2-1; the DNA was not compared with TRBD1, the D call given in the table. TRBV21-1 is a known pseudogene. The CDR3 is 13 amino acids. CDR3 region: CARFRGSPNEQFF. The CDR3, as DNA: TGTGCCAGGTTTCGTGGCTCTCCTAATGAGCAGTTCTTC.